This TCR beta chain derives from a study of blood T cell repertoires in COVID-19. Study in general: The samples span acute and convalescent COVID-19 from the United States, Italy and Spain.

Using immunoSEQ multiplex PCR, the repertoire was profiled, and TCRdb retains in-frame clones only, with some absent. The table includes about 210,000 clones, around four fifths detected once. The Seattle site enrolled patients during active infection and followed them longitudinally. Germline CDR1 and CDR2: LGHDT and YNNKEL (reference sequence). The junction had 4 bases not matched to a gene; V was cut back by 0 bases and J by 4 bases. The CDR3 runs 16 residues. The sequenced material came from peripheral blood. This TCR was sampled from a woman between 65 and 79 years old with COVID-19, enrolled during active disease. V usage is TRBV3-1 (or the pseudogene TRBV3-2) and J usage is TRBJ2-1; 9 bases align to TRBD2. The chain's CDR3 is CASSQDGGRAYNEQFF. The CDR3 nucleotides read TGTGCCAGCAGCCAAGATGGCGGGAGGGCTTACAATGAGCAGTTCTTC.